This passage covers 23 T cell receptor beta chains from one sample sequenced in a study of shared clonotypes between healthy human individuals. Profiled with immunoSEQ multiplex PCR; TCRdb holds only in-frame clones, not every one. There are around 720,000 clones in the sample; less than 80% occur only once, and around 1.8% lies in the top ten. Material: memory CD4+ T cells sorted from blood. The sample's subset: CD45RA-negative fraction. These receptors were taken from a woman in her 30s in good health.

The chain employs TRBV28 and TRBJ1-4; TRBD1 aligns across 7 bases. Germline values: CDR1 MDHEN, CDR2 SYDVKM. V lost 4 bases to trimming and J lost 5 bases; unmatched junction nucleotides: 1. CDR3 size: 13 residues. The CDR3 DNA sequence: TGTGCCAGCAGTTACAGGGGAAATGAAAAACTGTTTTTT. Its protein is CASSYRGNEKLFF.

The genes are TRBV5-6 and TRBJ2-7; 11 bases match TRBD2. The CDR3 contains 16 residues. CDR1 SGHDT and CDR2 YYEEEE come from the germline V gene. With V trimmed by 3 bases and J by 4 bases, 9 bases remained unmatched. Here the CDR3 reads CASSWNPASGGYEQYF. In DNA form, the CDR3 reads TGTGCCAGCAGCTGGAACCCTGCTAGCGGGGGGTACGAGCAGTACTTC. Full variable domain (rest looked up from reference TRBV5-6 and TRBJ2-7): DAGVTQSPTHLIKTRGQQVTLRCSPKSGHDTVSWYQQALGQGPQFIFQYYEEEERQRGNFPDRFSGHQFPNYSSELNVNALLLGDSALYLCASSWNPASGGYEQYFGPGTRLTVT.

The chain links TRBV1 to TRBJ1-2. TRBV1 is reported as a pseudogene. The CDR3 is 15 amino acids. The CDR3 here is CTSFRHSRGPYGYTF. In nucleotides, the CDR3 is TGCACCAGCTTTAGACACTCCAGAGGGCCCTATGGCTACACCTTC.

The chain is built from TRBV28 and TRBJ2-3, with D possibly matching TRBD1 (5 bases). The V gene's germline CDR1 is MDHEN and CDR2 SYDVKM. V dropped 2 bases and J dropped 5 bases, with 17 bases sitting between them. The CDR3 runs to 16 residues. This chain's CDR3 is CASSLISGSGLDTQYF. CDR3 DNA sequence: TGTGCCAGCAGTTTAATCTCAGGATCAGGGTTAGATACGCAGTATTTT.

The chain combines TRBV6-5 with TRBJ2-7; TRBD1 agrees at 10 bases. CDR1 is MNHEY and CDR2 is SVGAGI in the germline V gene. The CDR3 is 15 amino acids. The ends lost 2 bases at V and 6 bases at J; junction bases unmatched: 7. The CDR3 sequence: CASSYPTGGAGEQYF. The CDR3 bases are TGTGCCAGCAGTTACCCGACAGGGGGCGCGGGCGAGCAGTACTTC.

This sequence joins TRBV13 and TRBJ2-7, with 11 positions matching TRBD1. V shed 3 bases and J 3 bases; nucleotides not matched to a gene: 4. The CDR3 covers 15 residues. Looked up from germline, CDR1 is PRHDT and CDR2 is FYEKMQ (reference sequence). The DNA of the CDR3 is TGTGCCAGCAGCTTGGACAGGGGGCCTATCTACGAGCAGTACTTC. This encodes CASSLDRGPIYEQYF.

This clone was detected once. The CDR3 nucleotides read TGTGCCAGCAGTTCTCGGACAGGGTTCTCCGAGCAGTACTTC. This gives the protein CASSSRTGFSEQYF. V is TRBV7-9 and J is TRBJ2-7, with 8 bases fitting TRBD1. The CDR3 loop spans 14 amino acids. In germline, CDR1 is SEHNR, CDR2 FQNEAQ (reference sequence). The V and J ends lost 6 bases and 6 bases, in that order; junction bases with no gene match: 10.

This chain links TRBV27 with TRBJ1-1; weak D call: TRBD1 (6 bases). Per germline, CDR1 MNHEY and CDR2 SMNVEV (reference sequence). This CDR3 comprises 13 residues. V was pared by 6 bases and J by 4 bases, with 12 bases between. CDR3 region: CASRKNRATEAFF. CDR3 nucleotide sequence: TGTGCCAGCAGAAAAAACAGGGCCACTGAAGCTTTCTTT.

This chain joins TRBV7-2 and TRBJ2-5; D is possibly TRBD2 (5 bases). Germline V lookup: CDR1 SGHTA, CDR2 FQGNSA. The CDR3 sequence is 14 residues long. The V and J ends lost 6 bases and 5 bases respectively, with 16 bases between them. This chain's CDR3 is CASSTWEIGETQYF. In DNA form, the CDR3 reads TGTGCCAGCAGTACCTGGGAGATTGGGGAGACCCAGTACTTC.

The chain joins TRBV5-6 to TRBJ1-2; D might be TRBD1 (6 bases). Trimming took off 0 bases at V and 2 bases at J, with 11 bases between the two ends. The CDR3 length is 15 residues. CDR1 is SGHDT and CDR2 is YYEEEE in the germline V gene. The CDR3 nucleotides read TGTGCCAGCAGCTTGGTTCTCCAGGGGAACTATGGCTACACCTTC. It specifies CASSLVLQGNYGYTF.

The V gene is TRBV5-1, the J gene TRBJ2-1, with TRBD2 matching over 12 bases. Germline lookup yields CDR1 SGHRS and CDR2 YFSETQ. The V segment lost 1 base and the J segment 6 bases; nucleotides outside the gene matches: 14. The CDR3 runs 19 residues. The CDR3 DNA reads TGCGCCAGCAGCTTGTTAGGCAGGAGTCTAGCGGGAGGGGGCAATGAGCAGTTCTTC. Amino acid sequence: CASSLLGRSLAGGGNEQFF.

This clone appeared many times. The CDR3: CASSQDRGPRRYLYGYTF. DNA for the CDR3: TGTGCCAGTAGCCAGGATCGGGGGCCAAGGCGCTACCTCTATGGCTACACCTTC. The rearrangement uses TRBV19 and TRBJ1-2; D is possibly TRBD1 (6 bases). The CDR3 runs 18 residues. The ends were cut back, 6 bases at V and 4 bases at J, with 27 bases in the middle. The germline gives CDR1 LNHDA, CDR2 SQIVND (reference sequence).

V is TRBV30 and J is TRBJ2-2, with 7 bases identical to TRBD2. Trimming cost V 1 base and J 0 bases; bases outside gene matches: 2. Germline-derived CDR1 and CDR2 are GTSNPN and SVGIG (reference sequence). The length of the CDR3 is 15 residues. CDR3 sequence (DNA): TGTGCCTGGAGTGAACTAGCGACGAACACCGGGGAGCTGTTTTTT. Translation gives CAWSELATNTGELFF.

This clone was counted only a few times. V is TRBV18 and J is TRBJ1-1; 7 bases align to TRBD1. The germline gives CDR1 KGHSH, CDR2 LQKENI. The CDR3 loop spans 16 amino acids. After removal of 1 base from V and 4 bases from J, the junction contained 9 bases not matched to a gene. CDR3 in DNA: TGTGCCAGCTCACCACAACAGGGGTTAGAAAGCACTGAAGCTTTCTTT. Protein: CASSPQQGLESTEAFF.

V and J are TRBV28 and TRBJ1-2; D is possibly TRBD1 (5 bases). V was pared by 6 bases and J by 2 bases, with 19 bases between. The CDR3 has 16 amino acids. Per the germline V gene, CDR1 is MDHEN and CDR2 is SYDVKM. CDR3 nucleotides: TGTGCCAGCAGCCGCCGGGACCGAGGCCCAAACTATGGCTACACCTTC. Encoded protein: CASSRRDRGPNYGYTF.

This chain uses TRBV19 with TRBJ2-1; 11 bases map to TRBD2. The CDR3 spans 15 residues. CDR1 and CDR2 (germline): LNHDA, SQIVND (reference sequence). J lost 7 bases, V lost 6 bases, and 8 bases had no gene match. The CDR3 sequence is CASSKLAGVYNEQFF. CDR3 DNA sequence: TGTGCCAGTAGCAAACTAGCGGGAGTTTATAATGAGCAGTTCTTC.

The chain recombines TRBV7-9 with TRBJ1-1; D possibly corresponds to TRBD1 (6 bases). This CDR3 contains 12 residues. Germline CDR1 SEHNR, CDR2 FQNEAQ (reference sequence). The germline V and J ends were trimmed by 1 base and 6 bases, with 6 bases remaining between them. CDR3: CASSLGGPEAFF. As DNA, the CDR3 is TGTGCCAGCAGCTTAGGGGGGCCTGAAGCTTTCTTT.

The chain couples TRBV25-1 to TRBJ2-7, with 14 nucleotides matching TRBD2. V dropped 2 bases and J dropped 0; count of bases not matched to a gene: 3. CDR3 length equals 17 residues. Germline V gene sequence: CDR1 MGHDK, CDR2 SYGVNS. The CDR3 region has the DNA TGTGCCAGCAGTGAAGGGACTAGCGGGAGAAGCTCCTACGAGCAGTACTTC. It codes for CASSEGTSGRSSYEQYF.

The chain uses TRBV11-2 and TRBJ2-1; D is possibly TRBD2 (6 bases). The CDR3 has 14 amino acids. V gave up 2 bases and J gave up 7 bases, with 12 bases separating them. Germline CDR1 reads SGHAT; CDR2 reads FQNNGV. The CDR3 protein is CASSLRLATNEQFF. The CDR3, as DNA: TGTGCCAGCAGCTTACGCCTAGCGACTAATGAGCAGTTCTTC.

The chain links TRBV7-2 to TRBJ2-3; the match to TRBD2 covers 10 bases. The CDR3 runs 15 residues. With 6 bases clipped from V and 2 bases from J, the junction kept 5 bases outside the gene matches. CDR1 and CDR2 (germline): SGHTA, FQGNSA. As DNA, the CDR3 is TGTGCCAGCAGACCGGGACTAGCGCACACAGATACGCAGTATTTT. Its translation is CASRPGLAHTDTQYF. Looking up the rest from reference TRBV7-2 and TRBJ2-3 gives the full variable domain: GAGVSQSPSNKVTEKGKDVELRCDPISGHTALYWYRQSLGQGLEFLIYFQGNSAPDKSGLPSDRFSAERTGGSVSTLTIQRTQQEDSAVYLCASRPGLAHTDTQYFGPGTRLTVL.

In its sample, this clone was seen a few times. The chain joins TRBV5-1 to TRBJ2-3; D gene ambiguous. The V end lost 0 bases, the J end lost 3 bases, and 8 bases lay between the germline ends. Germline V gene sequence: CDR1 SGHRS, CDR2 YFSETQ. The CDR3 loop spans 14 amino acids. The CDR3: CASSLGEWTDTQYF. CDR3 DNA sequence: TGCGCCAGCAGCTTGGGGGAATGGACAGATACGCAGTATTTT.

The chain uses TRBV30 and TRBJ2-1; possible D gene TRBD2, 5 bases. The length of the CDR3 is 17 residues. The V end was cut by 3 bases, the J end by 8 bases, with 26 bases between. Germline V gene sequence: CDR1 GTSNPN, CDR2 SVGIG (reference sequence). The CDR3 region has the DNA TGTGCCTGGAGGCGCTTGGGAGAGGGCAGATGGTCGCATGAGCAGTTCTTC. Its protein product is CAWRRLGEGRWSHEQFF.

CDR3 DNA: TGTGCCAGCAGTTACCTCGGGGGTCTCACAGATACGCAGTATTTT. Its protein product is CASSYLGGLTDTQYF. The chain recombines TRBV6-5 with TRBJ2-3, with D perhaps matching TRBD2 (6 bases). Trimming removed 2 bases from V and 2 bases from J, with 11 bases in between. The CDR3 totals 15 residues. Germline V CDR1 and CDR2: MNHEY, SVGAGI.